The 30 T cell receptor beta chains below all came from one sample that was sequenced in a study of T cell clones after liver transplantation (dated by TCRdb to the late 2010s). The receptor library was made with the immunoSEQ multiplex PCR assay. TCRdb took this table from immuneACCESS and kept in-frame rearrangements with V and J called. Such tables lack part of the clones; where checked against another copy, unresolved V genes explain under half of the gap, and the rest is unexplained. The sample table lists roughly 10,000 clones, around 73% of them with a count of one. The ten largest clones capture 56% of the sample. The sequencing used CD8+ T cells from blood, collected at the 22-month timepoint. Every receptor here comes from a human patient who received a liver transplant. Once a transplant has taken place, some T cells may be donor derived.

The chain combines TRBV4-1 with TRBJ1-1, with a tentative D call TRBD1 (5 bases). The germline V and J ends were trimmed by 4 bases and 1 base, with 13 bases remaining between them. CDR3 length: 15 residues. Germline assignment: CDR1 MGHRA and CDR2 YSYEKL. CDR3: CASSLEGTGNTEAFF. DNA for the CDR3: TGCGCCAGCAGCCTCGAAGGGACGGGGAACACTGAAGCTTTCTTT.

This rearrangement joins TRBV18 to TRBJ2-7, with D tentatively TRBD1 (6 bases). Per germline, CDR1 KGHSH and CDR2 LQKENI. The CDR3 runs 16 residues. V was trimmed by 2 bases and J by 3 bases, leaving 17 bases between them. As DNA, the CDR3 is TGTGCCAGCTCACCAAGTTCTTCAGGGGTCGACTACGAGCAGTACTTC. It yields the protein CASSPSSSGVDYEQYF.

This chain uses TRBV5-1 with TRBJ1-1; TRBD1 is a possible D gene (6 bases). CDR3 size: 14 residues. Germline values: CDR1 SGHRS, CDR2 YFSETQ. The V and J ends lost 0 bases and 3 bases respectively, with 9 bases between them. CDR3 DNA: TGCGCCAGCAGCTTGGCCAGGGGTGACACTGAAGCTTTCTTT. Translated, it gives CASSLARGDTEAFF.

The V gene is TRBV9, the J gene TRBJ2-3; TRBD2 matches 9 bases. With V trimmed by 4 bases and J by 4 bases, 13 bases remained unmatched. Germline V gene data show CDR1 as SGDLS and CDR2 as YYNGEE. The CDR3 is made up of 17 amino acids. CDR3 DNA sequence: TGTGCCAGCAGCTCCTCGGGAGGCGGGGGGGCAGCAGATACGCAGTATTTT. Translating it yields CASSSSGGGGAADTQYF.

The chain recombines TRBV10-3 with TRBJ2-4, with a tentative D call TRBD2 (6 bases). V was cut by 0 bases and J by 0 bases, with 18 bases left in between. Germline assignment: CDR1 ENHRY and CDR2 SYGVKD. The CDR3 is 19 residues long. The CDR3 DNA follows: TGTGCCATCAGTGAGTCGGGAGGTCGGGCCAGTCTAGCCAAAAACATTCAGTACTTC. Its translation: CAISESGGRASLAKNIQYF.

This clone has just one count. In the same sample, other DNA sequences code for this CDR3. This chain connects TRBV7-6 to TRBJ2-7; no firm D call. Germline-derived CDR1 and CDR2 are SGHVS and FNYEAQ. Trimming removed 4 bases from V and 4 bases from J, with 11 bases in between. CDR3 length: 13 amino acids. CDR3 bases: TGTGCCAGCAGCTCGGGTCCGAATTACGAGCAGTACTTC. Translating it yields CASSSGPNYEQYF.

Only a few counts were recorded for this clone. The gene calls are TRBV27 and TRBJ2-5; D is unresolved. This CDR3 contains 16 residues. Germline CDR1 and CDR2: MNHEY and SMNVEV (reference sequence). V was cut by 2 bases and J by 3 bases, with 16 bases left in between. CDR3 protein: CASSLRPAGREETQYF. The CDR3, as DNA: TGTGCCAGCAGTTTACGTCCGGCCGGAAGAGAAGAGACCCAGTACTTC.

The chain couples TRBV5-1 to TRBJ2-1, with D hard to call. The V end lost 0 bases, the J end lost 8 bases, and 9 bases lay between the germline ends. CDR1 SGHRS and CDR2 YFSETQ come from the germline V gene. CDR3 length equals 13 residues. DNA of the CDR3: TGCGCCAGCAGCTTGGACATTATGGATGAGCAGTTCTTC. Encoded protein: CASSLDIMDEQFF.

The chain has TRBV27 and TRBJ2-7; 9 nucleotides agree with TRBD1. V shed 5 bases, J shed 2 bases, and the junction held 4 bases outside the gene matches. This CDR3 is 14 amino acids long. The germline V gene has CDR1 MNHEY and CDR2 SMNVEV (reference sequence). CDR3 protein: CASSIGDRAYEQYF. The CDR3 coding sequence is TGTGCCAGCAGTATAGGGGACAGGGCCTACGAGCAGTACTTC.

The rearrangement uses TRBV11-3 and TRBJ2-1; D is ambiguous. This CDR3 has 11 amino acids. The germline CDR1 and CDR2 sequences are SGHNT and YENEEA. The germline V and J ends were trimmed by 6 bases and 7 bases, with 7 bases remaining between them. In DNA form, the CDR3 reads TGTGCCAGCAGTCAAGGAAATGAGCAGTTCTTC. It is translated as CASSQGNEQFF. The complete variable domain, with remaining parts taken from reference TRBV11-3 and TRBJ2-1, reads EAGVVQSPRYKIIEKKQPVAFWCNPISGHNTLYWYLQNLGQGPELLIRYENEEAVDDSQLPKDRFSAERLKGVDSTLKIQPAELGDSAVYLCASSQGNEQFFGPGTRLTVL.

This rearrangement joins TRBV27 to TRBJ2-2; no definite D call. Germline lookup yields CDR1 MNHEY and CDR2 SMNVEV (reference sequence). Trimming removed 3 bases from V and 8 bases from J, with 10 bases in between. The CDR3 is made up of 13 amino acids. CDR3 coding DNA: TGTGCCAGCAGTTTGAGGTTGTCGGGGGAGCTGTTTTTT. This translates into CASSLRLSGELFF.

This sequence joins TRBV6-6 and TRBJ2-2, with D perhaps matching TRBD1 (6 bases). Trimming removed 2 bases from V and 1 base from J, with 8 bases in between. CDR1 and CDR2 from the germline V gene are MNHNY and SVGAGI (reference sequence). CDR3 size: 15 residues. The DNA of the CDR3 is TGTGCCAGCAGTTACGGGACAAGGAACACCGGGGAGCTGTTTTTT. Amino acids: CASSYGTRNTGELFF.

The rearrangement links TRBV29-1 to TRBJ1-2; 7 positions agree with TRBD1. CDR1 and CDR2 (germline): SQVTM, ANQGSEA. CDR3 length: 13 residues. J gave up 4 bases and V 6 bases, and 8 bases lay outside the gene matches. The CDR3, as DNA: TGCAGCGTCGACCCGACAGGGTTCTATGGCTACACCTTC. It is translated as CSVDPTGFYGYTF.

V is TRBV11-2 and J is TRBJ2-1; TRBD2 agrees at 10 bases. Trimming cost V 6 bases and J 9 bases; bases outside gene matches: 2. This CDR3 comprises 12 residues. Germline V gives CDR1 SGHAT, CDR2 FQNNGV. CDR3 region: CASSTSGAEQFF. The CDR3 nucleotides are TGTGCCAGCAGTACTAGCGGGGCTGAGCAGTTCTTC.

The chain carries TRBV5-4 and TRBJ2-3; D is possibly TRBD2 (9 bases). Trimming took off 0 bases at V and 6 bases at J, with 26 bases between the two ends. Germline V gene sequence: CDR1 SGHNT, CDR2 YYREEE (reference sequence). This CDR3 is built from 19 residues. The CDR3 loop is CASSLGSAGGEGDRDTQYF. The DNA of the CDR3 is TGTGCCAGCAGCTTGGGATCAGCGGGGGGCGAGGGGGACAGGGATACGCAGTATTTT.

The genes are TRBV5-1 and TRBJ1-4; D unresolved. V gave up 4 bases and J gave up 2 bases, with 15 bases separating them. The CDR3 runs to 16 residues. CDR1 SGHRS and CDR2 YFSETQ come from the germline V gene. CDR3 region: CASSVLTPVTNEKLFF. The CDR3 coding sequence is TGCGCCAGCAGCGTGCTGACACCGGTTACTAATGAAAAACTGTTTTTT.

This chain connects TRBV28 to TRBJ2-3; D is uncertain. The germline V gene has CDR1 MDHEN and CDR2 SYDVKM. Trimming left V 3 bases short and J 2 bases short, with 9 bases between. The CDR3 loop spans 14 amino acids. CDR3 residues: CASSFSFTTDTQYF. DNA of the CDR3: TGTGCCAGCAGTTTCTCCTTTACCACAGATACGCAGTATTTT.

The chain combines TRBV7-9 with TRBJ2-1; D is possibly TRBD1 or TRBD2 (5 bases each). This CDR3 region has 16 residues. Trimming pared 1 base from V and 9 bases from J, leaving 19 bases between. Germline V gene lookup returns CDR1 SEHNR and CDR2 FQNEAQ (reference sequence). The CDR3 DNA reads TGTGCCAGCAGCTTAGGGGACCTAAGCCCTGGGGTTGAGCAGTTCTTC. Its translation: CASSLGDLSPGVEQFF.

V is TRBV7-9 and J is TRBJ2-2; 7 bases are shared with TRBD2. This CDR3 spans 15 amino acids. From germline, CDR1 is SEHNR and CDR2 FQNEAQ (reference sequence). Losses at the gene ends were 4 bases for V and 0 bases for J; bases not matched to a gene: 2. DNA for the CDR3: TGTGCCAGCAGCTCCCTAGCGGCGAACACCGGGGAGCTGTTTTTT. Its translation is CASSSLAANTGELFF.

The chain uses TRBV19 and TRBJ1-2; the match to TRBD1 covers 8 bases. CDR3 size: 13 residues. CDR1 is LNHDA and CDR2 is SQIVND in the germline V gene (reference sequence). The V and J ends lost 6 bases and 8 bases, in that order; junction bases with no gene match: 8. The CDR3 DNA sequence: TGTGCCAGTAGGACGCAGGGGGCTCAAGGCTACACCTTC. It encodes CASRTQGAQGYTF.

This clone appeared a single time. The V call is TRBV5-5, the J call TRBJ2-7; D is ambiguous. V dropped 0 bases and J dropped 7 bases, with 14 bases sitting between them. This CDR3 spans 14 amino acids. Germline V gene data show CDR1 as SGHKS and CDR2 as YYEKEE (reference sequence). CDR3 DNA: TGTGCCAGCAGCTTGGAAGTCGGATTTTTGGAGCAGTACTTC. Translation: CASSLEVGFLEQYF.

The CDR3 reads CASSPPRAGELFF. As DNA, the CDR3 is TGCGCCAGCAGTCCCCCTCGGGCCGGGGAGCTGTTTTTT. This chain joins TRBV23-1 and TRBJ2-2; D uncertain. TRBV23-1 is filed as an ORF, its function uncertain. The CDR3 length is 13 residues. Trimming left V 4 bases short and J 6 bases short, with 9 bases between.

The chain is built from TRBV6-5 and TRBJ2-7; 8 bases align to TRBD1. The CDR3 has 15 amino acids. V was pared by 4 bases and J by 1 base, with 6 bases of the junction left unmatched. Germline lookup yields CDR1 MNHEY and CDR2 SVGAGI. CDR3 sequence: CASSSPTGVSYEQYF. The CDR3 DNA reads TGTGCCAGCAGTTCCCCGACAGGGGTGTCCTACGAGCAGTACTTC.

In DNA, the CDR3 is TGCGCCAGCAGCGGGGACAGGGACTCCTACAATGAGCAGTTCTTC. This encodes CASSGDRDSYNEQFF. The chain uses TRBV5-1 and TRBJ2-1; 9 nucleotides line up with TRBD1. The ends lost 4 bases at V and 0 bases at J; junction bases unmatched: 2. Looked up from germline, CDR1 is SGHRS and CDR2 is YFSETQ. This CDR3 region has 15 residues.

The rearrangement links TRBV7-8 to TRBJ1-2; the D is unclear. V lost 0 bases and J lost 3, with 11 bases in between. The CDR3 loop spans 15 amino acids. The V gene's germline CDR1 is SGHVS and CDR2 FQNEAQ. This CDR3 is CASSLAVPPDYGYTF. In nucleotides, the CDR3 is TGTGCCAGCAGCTTAGCTGTTCCGCCAGACTATGGCTACACCTTC. Full variable domain (remainder filled in from reference TRBV7-8 and TRBJ1-2): GAGVSQSPRYKVAKRGQDVALRCDPISGHVSLFWYQQALGQGPEFLTYFQNEAQLDKSGLPSDRFFAERPEGSVSTLKIQRTQQEDSAVYLCASSLAVPPDYGYTFGSGTRLTVV.

The J gene is TRBJ2-7, the V gene TRBV7-9, with no clear D. V was shortened by 4 bases and J by 2 bases, with 12 bases between the two germline ends. The CDR3 totals 14 residues. Germline CDR1 SEHNR, CDR2 FQNEAQ (reference sequence). This CDR3 reads CASSWSSQAYEQYF. The CDR3 nucleotides read TGTGCCAGCAGCTGGAGTTCTCAAGCCTACGAGCAGTACTTC.

By share of the sample, this clone is medium-sized. This chain joins TRBV5-4 and TRBJ2-7; D is possibly TRBD1 (5 bases). V was pared by 4 bases and J by 3 bases, with 14 bases between. Germline V lookup: CDR1 SGHNT, CDR2 YYREEE (reference sequence). The CDR3 runs 14 residues. The CDR3 DNA sequence: TGTGCCAGCAGCCTCCAGGGTTCGGACTACGAGCAGTACTTC. Its protein product is CASSLQGSDYEQYF.

The CDR3 is CASSGGLAGSYEQYF. The CDR3 DNA reads as TGTGCCAGCAGTGGGGGACTAGCGGGGAGCTACGAGCAGTACTTC. The chain joins TRBV27 to TRBJ2-7; 13 bases fit TRBD2. V lost 5 bases, J lost 3 bases, and 4 bases stayed unmatched. Germline V gene lookup returns CDR1 MNHEY and CDR2 SMNVEV (reference sequence). CDR3 length: 15 amino acids.

The chain uses TRBV27 and TRBJ1-4, with D possibly being TRBD1 (5 bases). The CDR3 extends over 16 amino acids. Germline lookup yields CDR1 MNHEY and CDR2 SMNVEV (reference sequence). Trimming shortened V by 4 bases and J by 5 bases, and 17 bases separated the two germline ends. CDR3 loop: CASSYQGTMGNEKLFF. The CDR3 region has the DNA TGTGCCAGCAGTTACCAGGGCACTATGGGGAATGAAAAACTGTTTTTT.

The chain carries TRBV4-1 and TRBJ2-7, with D possibly TRBD2 on 5 matching bases. The CDR3 consists of 14 residues. Germline CDR1 is MGHRA and CDR2 is YSYEKL. The V gene lost 0 bases and the J gene lost 4 bases, with 10 bases spanning the gap. The CDR3 coding sequence is TGCGCCAGCAGCCAAGATTGGACGGGATACGAGCAGTACTTC. The encoded protein is CASSQDWTGYEQYF.